This T cell receptor beta chain comes out of a study of cytomegalovirus exposure and HLA in healthy donors. Findings of the study overall: Accounts indicate the classifier identified cytomegalovirus status with strong specificity and sensitivity.

13 Jbeta primers and 60 Vbeta primers were used for the PCR. Only in-frame clones appear in the TCRdb table, and some are missing; sequencing was by immunoSEQ multiplex PCR. The table includes 250,000 or so clones, 80% to 95% detected once. With 10 bases clipped from V and 1 base from J, the junction kept 6 bases outside the gene matches. The V gene's germline CDR1 is ENHRY and CDR2 SYGVKD. There are 15 residues in the CDR3. Concerning this clone itself: The antigen is unknown.

The sequence derives from a girl between 2 and 10 years old in good health and CMV-seronegative. This chain links TRBV10-3 with TRBJ2-1; TRBD2 matches at 11 bases. Specimen: PBMCs. This CDR3 is CATLAGGSSYNEQFF. The DNA of the CDR3 is TGTGCCACCCTAGCGGGAGGATCATCCTACAATGAGCAGTTCTTC.